These 14 T cell receptor beta chains were all obtained from the same sample, sequenced in a study of cytomegalovirus exposure and HLA in healthy donors. The PCR made use of 60 Vbeta and 13 Jbeta primers. Some clones are missing from TCRdb's copy, which holds only in-frame ones; the method was immunoSEQ multiplex PCR. The sample has roughly 100,000 clones; 60% to 85% are singletons. Source material: PBMCs. All receptors derive from a woman aged 35 to 49 in good health and CMV-seronegative.

The chain combines TRBV4-3 with TRBJ1-2; no firm D call. CDR1 is LGHNA, CDR2 YSLEER, per germline. The CDR3 loop spans 15 amino acids. The V and J ends lost 1 base and 8 bases respectively, with 17 bases between them. This chain's CDR3 is CASSQGNNPTGGYTF. CDR3 in DNA: TGCGCCAGCAGCCAAGGGAACAACCCTACGGGGGGCTACACCTTC.

This clone occurred a few times. The chain couples TRBV10-3 to TRBJ2-3; 8 nucleotides line up with TRBD2. This CDR3 region has 13 residues. The germline gives CDR1 ENHRY, CDR2 SYGVKD. V lost 4 bases and J lost 6; bases outside the gene matches: 3. Here the CDR3 reads CAISVKREDTQYF. As DNA, the CDR3 is TGTGCCATCAGTGTGAAGCGGGAGGATACGCAGTATTTT.

This clone was counted a few times. The genes are TRBV5-1 and TRBJ2-2, with TRBD1 as a possible D gene (6 bases). CDR1 and CDR2 (germline): SGHRS, YFSETQ. Trimming left V 3 bases short and J 2 bases short, with 14 bases between. The CDR3 is 16 residues long. In DNA, the CDR3 is TGCGCCAGCAGCTGGGACGCCGGGACAAACACCGGGGAGCTGTTTTTT. This gives the protein CASSWDAGTNTGELFF.

The genes are TRBV4-2 and TRBJ1-1; D is possibly TRBD1 (6 bases). The CDR3 sequence is 14 residues long. V dropped 1 base and J dropped 3 bases, with 9 bases sitting between them. CDR1 is LGHNA, CDR2 YNFKEQ, per germline. CDR3 region: CASSQVGGHTEAFF. DNA for the CDR3: TGTGCCAGCAGCCAAGTTGGGGGCCACACTGAAGCTTTCTTT.

This sequence joins TRBV19 and TRBJ1-5; TRBD1 might be the D (5 bases). Trimming pared 7 bases from V and 6 bases from J, leaving 19 bases between. The CDR3 contains 15 residues. CDR1 and CDR2 from the germline V gene are LNHDA and SQIVND (reference sequence). The CDR3 is CASILGAGSGQPQHF. CDR3 nucleotides: TGTGCCAGTATCCTAGGGGCAGGGTCCGGTCAGCCCCAGCATTTT. The whole variable domain, filled in from reference TRBV19 and TRBJ1-5, reads DGGITQSPKYLFRKEGQNVTLSCEQNLNHDAMYWYRQDPGQGLRLIYYSQIVNDFQKGDIAEGYSVSREKKESFPLTVTSAQKNPTAFYLCASILGAGSGQPQHFGDGTRLSIL.

The chain has TRBV5-6 and TRBJ1-1; TRBD1 might be the D (5 bases). The germline CDR1 and CDR2 sequences are SGHDT and YYEEEE. The V gene lost 1 base and the J gene lost 3 bases, with 13 bases spanning the gap. The length of the CDR3 is 15 residues. The chain's CDR3 is CASSLQRAGDTEAFF. Here the CDR3 DNA reads TGTGCCAGCAGCTTGCAGCGGGCGGGGGACACTGAAGCTTTCTTT.

This chain connects TRBV29-1 to TRBJ2-7, with TRBD2 as a possible D gene (5 bases). V dropped 6 bases and J dropped 5 bases, with 17 bases sitting between them. CDR3 length: 13 residues. CDR1 and CDR2 (germline): SQVTM, ANQGSEA. CDR3 nucleotide sequence: TGCAGCGTCCTCCCCGAGGGATTGGACGAGCAGTACTTC. Translated, it gives CSVLPEGLDEQYF.

This chain uses TRBV30 with TRBJ1-2; 9 bases match TRBD1. V lost 5 bases, J lost 4 bases, and 14 bases stayed unmatched. From germline, CDR1 is GTSNPN and CDR2 SVGIG (reference sequence). The CDR3 is 16 residues long. CDR3 sequence (DNA): TGTGCCTGGCAAAGGACAGGGGCGGTTTTTCCCTATGGCTACACCTTC. It is translated as CAWQRTGAVFPYGYTF.

The V and J genes are TRBV5-1 and TRBJ2-1, with TRBD2 matching over 7 bases. This CDR3 is built from 15 residues. The germline CDR1 and CDR2 sequences are SGHRS and YFSETQ. V lost 3 bases and J lost 7; bases outside the gene matches: 10. CDR3 in amino acids: CASSSLLGGRNEQFF. Here the CDR3 DNA reads TGCGCCAGCAGCTCGCTCCTCGGGGGGAGGAATGAGCAGTTCTTC.

This rearrangement joins TRBV18 to TRBJ1-1, with 7 bases that match TRBD1. Germline V lookup: CDR1 KGHSH, CDR2 LQKENI. CDR3 size: 13 residues. V lost 2 bases, J lost 6 bases, and 3 bases stayed unmatched. CDR3 in amino acids: CASSPRDSPEAFF. In DNA, the CDR3 is TGTGCCAGCTCACCAAGGGACAGCCCTGAAGCTTTCTTT.

The chain is built from TRBV2 and TRBJ1-2; 7 bases are a match to TRBD1. This CDR3 spans 13 amino acids. Germline V gene lookup returns CDR1 SNHLY and CDR2 FYNNEI. V lost 6 bases and J lost 3; bases outside the gene matches: 4. CDR3 sequence (DNA): TGTGCCAGCAGAGAGACAGGGCACTATGGCTACACCTTC. It codes for CASRETGHYGYTF.

The chain has TRBV6-6 and TRBJ2-5; D possibly corresponds to TRBD1 (6 bases). The V gene lost 2 bases and the J gene lost 5 bases, with 12 bases spanning the gap. Germline assignment: CDR1 MNHNY and CDR2 SVGAGI (reference sequence). This CDR3 comprises 14 residues. DNA of the CDR3: TGTGCCAGCAGTTACGGGGGCCGGAGTGAGACCCAGTACTTC. This encodes CASSYGGRSETQYF.

The sample holds a few counts of this clone. The DNA of the CDR3 is TGTGCCAGCAGCTTGGCGGGACAGGGGTCCTACGAGCAGTACTTC. Translated: CASSLAGQGSYEQYF. The J gene is TRBJ2-5, the V gene TRBV5-4; 10 bases map to TRBD1. The J call may be faulty, since TRBJ2-7 better matches the DNA end. The CDR3 runs to 15 residues. CDR1 is SGHNT, CDR2 YYREEE, per germline (reference sequence).

V and J are TRBV4-1 and TRBJ1-6; perhaps TRBD1 as D (5 bases). This CDR3 has 15 residues. CDR1 is MGHRA, CDR2 YSYEKL, per germline. V was pared by 0 bases and J by 7 bases, with 10 bases between. CDR3 amino acids: CASSQDSGRNSPLHF. The CDR3 DNA is TGCGCCAGCAGCCAAGATTCAGGGCGAAATTCACCCCTCCACTTT.